This T cell receptor beta chain was recovered during a study of blood T cell repertoires in COVID-19. Looking at the study overall: The United States, Italy and Spain supplied acute and convalescent COVID-19 samples.

Per the study methods: The assay estimated nucleated cells by amplifying reference gene primers. The table came from immunoSEQ multiplex PCR; TCRdb's copy has only in-frame clones and leaves some out. That table supplies the V and J calls and clone size; D and trimming were determined from the DNA. The data contain under 200,000 clones, more than 85% of them singletons. CDR1 is MNHEY and CDR2 is SVGAGI in the germline V gene. V lost 2 bases, J lost 0 bases, and 12 bases lay in between. This CDR3 has 16 residues. This study enrolled people aged 18 to 89 from under 25 US geographic areas. Cohort 3 donors were reported recovered after two negative PCRs, clearance, or symptom resolution.

Source material: PBMCs or T cells enriched from blood (not recorded which). The clonotype originates from a woman between 45 and 60 years old who had recovered from COVID-19. The chain is built from TRBV6-5 and TRBJ2-3, with D tentatively TRBD2 (5 bases). As DNA, the CDR3 is TGTGCCAGCAGTTACCTCGCGGGTATTAGCACAGATACGCAGTATTTT. This encodes CASSYLAGISTDTQYF.